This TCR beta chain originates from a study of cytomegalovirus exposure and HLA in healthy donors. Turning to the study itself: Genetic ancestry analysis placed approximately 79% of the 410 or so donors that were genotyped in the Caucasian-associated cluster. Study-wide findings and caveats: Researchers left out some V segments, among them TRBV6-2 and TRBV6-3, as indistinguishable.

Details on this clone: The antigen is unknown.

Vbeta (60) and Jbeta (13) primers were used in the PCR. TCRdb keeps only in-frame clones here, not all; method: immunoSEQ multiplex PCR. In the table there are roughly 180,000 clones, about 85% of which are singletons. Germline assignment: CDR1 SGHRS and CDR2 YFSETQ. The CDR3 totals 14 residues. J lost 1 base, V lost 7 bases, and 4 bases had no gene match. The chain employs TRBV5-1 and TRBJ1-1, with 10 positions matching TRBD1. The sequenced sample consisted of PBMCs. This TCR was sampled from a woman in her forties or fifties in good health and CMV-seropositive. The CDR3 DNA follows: TGCGCCAGCGGACAGGGGGACGGGAACACTGAAGCTTTCTTT. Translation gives CASGQGDGNTEAFF. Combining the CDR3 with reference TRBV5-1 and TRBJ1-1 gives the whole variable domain KAGVTQTPRYLIKTRGQQVTLSCSPISGHRSVSWYQQTPGQGLQFLFEYFSETQRNKGNFPGRFSGRQFSNSRSEMNVSTLELGDSALYLCASGQGDGNTEAFFGQGTRLTVV.